A selection of T cell receptor beta chains follows, all from one sample in a study of T-cell memory formation after mild COVID-19. A single record per CDR3 protein comes from TCRdb applying MiXCR to the 5' RACE reads. The table includes 350,000 to 500,000 distinct CDR3 sequences, about 20% detected once. The sample was PBMCs or a T cell subset sorted from them (not recorded which). The receptors shown here come from a man aged 18 to 29 who had mild COVID-19 (a few samples of this study predate the infection). Cell type and time point are not known. Each CDR3 is given with its conserved first and last residue. The order of the fields is V gene, CDR3 protein.

V: TRBV11-2; CDR3: CASSLGPGRDGDTQYF
V: TRBV4-1; CDR3: CASSQSWPPGQKSKNTEAFF
V: TRBV9; CDR3: CASSRGRGNTEAFF
V: TRBV5-1; CDR3: CASSLSDRGRETQYF
V: TRBV21-1; CDR3: CASSKGLASGRQETQYF
V: TRBV30; CDR3: CAWGTGYEQYF
V: TRBV27; CDR3: CASSELRLAPDTQYF
V: TRBV7-9; CDR3: CASSFGNRGETQYF
V: TRBV6-2/TRBV6-3; CDR3: CASSSPGTGQNQPQHF
V: TRBV6-5; CDR3: CASGPASGNVWKETQYF